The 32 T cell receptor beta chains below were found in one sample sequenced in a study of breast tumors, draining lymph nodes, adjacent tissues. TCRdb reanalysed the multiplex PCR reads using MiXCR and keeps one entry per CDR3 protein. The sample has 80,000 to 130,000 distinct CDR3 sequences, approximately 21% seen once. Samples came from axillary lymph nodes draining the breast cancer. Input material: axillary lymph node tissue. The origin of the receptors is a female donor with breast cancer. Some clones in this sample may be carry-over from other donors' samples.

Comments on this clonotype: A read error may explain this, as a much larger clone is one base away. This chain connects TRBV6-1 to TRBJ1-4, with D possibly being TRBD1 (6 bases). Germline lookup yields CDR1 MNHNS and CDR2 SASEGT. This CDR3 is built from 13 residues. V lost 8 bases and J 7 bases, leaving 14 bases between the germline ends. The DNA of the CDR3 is TGTGCCAGCGACGGGGGGGCGGGTGAAAAACTGTTTTTT. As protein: CASDGGAGEKLFF.

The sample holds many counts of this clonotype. The CDR3 loop reads CASSQPRTPSLYGYTF. The CDR3 DNA reads TGCGCCAGCAGCCAGCCTCGGACCCCGTCCCTTTATGGCTACACCTTC. The rearrangement links TRBV4-1 to TRBJ1-2; no reliable D call. This CDR3 has 16 residues. V shed 3 bases and J shed 5 bases, with 19 bases lying between them. The germline V gene has CDR1 MGHRA and CDR2 YSYEKL.

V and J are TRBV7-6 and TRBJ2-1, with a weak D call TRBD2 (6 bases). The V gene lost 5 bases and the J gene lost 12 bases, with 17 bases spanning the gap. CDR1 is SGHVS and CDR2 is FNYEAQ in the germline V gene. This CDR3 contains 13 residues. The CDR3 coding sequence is TGTGCCAGCAGCCCCGAGGAGGGGTTGGGGCAGTTCTTC. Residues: CASSPEEGLGQFF.

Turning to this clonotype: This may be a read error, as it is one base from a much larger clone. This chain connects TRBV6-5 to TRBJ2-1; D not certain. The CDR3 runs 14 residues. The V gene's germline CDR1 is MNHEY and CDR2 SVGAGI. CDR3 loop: CASSYGFSYNEQSF. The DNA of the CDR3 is TGTGCCAGCAGTTACGGGTTCTCCTACAATGAGCAGTCCTTC.

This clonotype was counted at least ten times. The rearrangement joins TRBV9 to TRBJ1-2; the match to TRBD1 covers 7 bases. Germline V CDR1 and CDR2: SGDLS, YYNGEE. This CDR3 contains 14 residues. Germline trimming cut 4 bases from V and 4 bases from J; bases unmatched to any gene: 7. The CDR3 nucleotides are TGTGCCAGCAGCCCACAGGACAGGAGCTATGGCTACACCTTC. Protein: CASSPQDRSYGYTF.

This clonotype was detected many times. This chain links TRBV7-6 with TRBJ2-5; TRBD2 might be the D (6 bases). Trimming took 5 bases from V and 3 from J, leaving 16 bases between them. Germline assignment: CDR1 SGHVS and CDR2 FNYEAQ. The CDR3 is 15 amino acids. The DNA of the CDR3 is TGTGCCAGCAGCAAGGGACTGCTTGTAAAAGAGACCCAGTACTTC. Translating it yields CASSKGLLVKETQYF.

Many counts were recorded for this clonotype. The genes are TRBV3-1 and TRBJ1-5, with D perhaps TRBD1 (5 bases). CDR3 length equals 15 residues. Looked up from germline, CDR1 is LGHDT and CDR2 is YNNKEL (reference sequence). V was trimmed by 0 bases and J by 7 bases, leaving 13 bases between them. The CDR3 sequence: CASSQDGAGHQPQHF. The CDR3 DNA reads TGTGCCAGCAGCCAAGATGGGGCAGGGCACCAGCCCCAGCATTTT. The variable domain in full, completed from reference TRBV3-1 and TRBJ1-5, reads DTAVSQTPKYLVTQMGNDKSIKCEQNLGHDTMYWYKQDSKKFLKIMFSYNNKELIINETVPNRFSPKSPDKAHLNLHINSLELGDSAVYFCASSQDGAGHQPQHFGDGTRLSIL.

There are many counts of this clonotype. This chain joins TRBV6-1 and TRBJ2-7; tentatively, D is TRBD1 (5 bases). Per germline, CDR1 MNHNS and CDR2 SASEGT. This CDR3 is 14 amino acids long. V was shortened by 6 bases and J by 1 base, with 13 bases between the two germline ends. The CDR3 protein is CASRQTTVSYEQYF. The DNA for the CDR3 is TGTGCCAGCAGACAAACGACAGTGTCCTACGAGCAGTACTTC.

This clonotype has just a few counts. CDR3 coding DNA: TGCGCCAGCAGCCCAGGAAGGGGTGGGGGGTCTGGGGCCAACGTCCTGACTTTC. Translated: CASSPGRGGGSGANVLTF. The chain employs TRBV4-1 and TRBJ2-6; tentative D call: TRBD2 (6 bases). V was cut by 4 bases and J by 1 base, with 17 bases left in between. The CDR3 has 18 residues. The germline V gene encodes CDR1 MGHRA and CDR2 YSYEKL.

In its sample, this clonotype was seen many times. In nucleotides, the CDR3 is TGCAGTGCCCTCCGGGGAGAGACCCAGTACTTC. Translation: CSALRGETQYF. This chain joins TRBV20-1 and TRBJ2-5, with a weak D call TRBD2 (5 bases). Trimming removed 6 bases from V and 4 bases from J, with 9 bases in between. The CDR3 is 11 residues long. The germline V gene encodes CDR1 DFQATT and CDR2 SNEGSKA (reference sequence).

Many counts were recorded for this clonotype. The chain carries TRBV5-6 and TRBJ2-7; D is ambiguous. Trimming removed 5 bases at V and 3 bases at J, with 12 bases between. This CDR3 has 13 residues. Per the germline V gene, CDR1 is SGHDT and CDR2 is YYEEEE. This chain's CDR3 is CASSRTKNYEQYF. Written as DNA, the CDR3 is TGTGCCAGCAGTCGTACGAAGAACTACGAGCAGTACTTC.

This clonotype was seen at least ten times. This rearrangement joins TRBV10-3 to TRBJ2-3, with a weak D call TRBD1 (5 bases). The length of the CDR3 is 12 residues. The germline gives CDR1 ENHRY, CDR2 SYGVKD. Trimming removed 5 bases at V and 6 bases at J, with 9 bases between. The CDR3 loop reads CAISQGSDTQYF. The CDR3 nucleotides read TGTGCCATCAGTCAGGGTTCTGATACGCAGTATTTT.

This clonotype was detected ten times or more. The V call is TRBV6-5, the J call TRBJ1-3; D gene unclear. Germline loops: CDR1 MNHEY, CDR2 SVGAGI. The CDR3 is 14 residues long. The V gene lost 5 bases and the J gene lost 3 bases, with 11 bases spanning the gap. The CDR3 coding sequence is TGTGCCAGCAGTCAAGGTCGAGGTGGAAACACCATATATTTT. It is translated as CASSQGRGGNTIYF.

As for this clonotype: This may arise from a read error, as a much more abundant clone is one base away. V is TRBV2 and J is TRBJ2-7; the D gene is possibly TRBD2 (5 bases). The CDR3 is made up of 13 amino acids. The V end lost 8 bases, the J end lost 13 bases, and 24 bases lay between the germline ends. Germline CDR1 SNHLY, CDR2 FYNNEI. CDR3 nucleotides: TGTGCCAGCGAAGGGCAGGTCCTCCTTGGGAGTTACTTC. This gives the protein CASEGQVLLGSYF.

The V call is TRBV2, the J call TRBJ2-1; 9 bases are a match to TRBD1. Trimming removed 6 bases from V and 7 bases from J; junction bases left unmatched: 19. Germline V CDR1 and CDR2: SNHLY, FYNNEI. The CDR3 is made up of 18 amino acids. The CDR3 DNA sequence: TGTGCCAGCAGCATGCTTGTTGGGACAGGGATTTTGAGGAATGAGCAGTTCTTC. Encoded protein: CASSMLVGTGILRNEQFF.

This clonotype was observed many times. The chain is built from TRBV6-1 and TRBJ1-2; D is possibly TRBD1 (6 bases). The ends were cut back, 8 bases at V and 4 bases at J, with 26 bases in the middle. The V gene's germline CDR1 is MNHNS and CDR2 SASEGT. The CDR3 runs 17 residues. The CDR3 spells CASHPQFFRGTGYGYTF. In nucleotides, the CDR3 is TGTGCCAGCCATCCACAATTTTTCAGGGGCACCGGCTATGGCTACACCTTC.

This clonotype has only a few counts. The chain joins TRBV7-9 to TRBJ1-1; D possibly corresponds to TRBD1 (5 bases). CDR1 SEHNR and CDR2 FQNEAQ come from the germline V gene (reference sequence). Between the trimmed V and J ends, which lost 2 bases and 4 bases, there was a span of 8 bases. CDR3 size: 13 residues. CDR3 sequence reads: CASSLMGGTEAFF. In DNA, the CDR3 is TGTGCCAGCAGCTTAATGGGGGGCACTGAAGCTTTCTTT.

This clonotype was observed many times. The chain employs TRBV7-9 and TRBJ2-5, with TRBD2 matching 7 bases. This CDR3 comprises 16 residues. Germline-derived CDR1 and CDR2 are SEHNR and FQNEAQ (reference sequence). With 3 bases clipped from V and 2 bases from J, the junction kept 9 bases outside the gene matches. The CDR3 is CASSLIGGRGQETQYF. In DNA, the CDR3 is TGTGCCAGCAGCTTGATTGGGGGGAGGGGTCAAGAGACCCAGTACTTC.

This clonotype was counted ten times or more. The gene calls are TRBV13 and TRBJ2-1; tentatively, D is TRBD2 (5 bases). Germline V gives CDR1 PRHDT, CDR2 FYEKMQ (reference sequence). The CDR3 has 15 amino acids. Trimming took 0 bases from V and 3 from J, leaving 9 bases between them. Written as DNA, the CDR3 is TGTGCCAGCAGCTTAGGCGGGAACTTCTACAATGAGCAGTTCTTC. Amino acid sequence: CASSLGGNFYNEQFF.

The CDR3 bases are TGTGCCAGCGGAAAAAGCGGGGAGCTGTTTTTT. Translating gives CASGKSGELFF. The V call is TRBV3-1, the J call TRBJ2-2; D is unclear. Germline CDR1 is LGHDT and CDR2 is YNNKEL (reference sequence). V lost 8 bases, J lost 7 bases, and 8 bases lay in between. The CDR3 has 11 residues.

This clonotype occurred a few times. Written as DNA, the CDR3 is TGTGCCTGGAGGAACAGACCATCCGGGGAGCTGTTTTTT. As protein: CAWRNRPSGELFF. V is TRBV30 and J is TRBJ2-2, with D unclear. Germline V gene lookup returns CDR1 GTSNPN and CDR2 SVGIG (reference sequence). The length of the CDR3 is 13 residues. V lost 3 bases and J 6 bases, leaving 11 bases between the germline ends.

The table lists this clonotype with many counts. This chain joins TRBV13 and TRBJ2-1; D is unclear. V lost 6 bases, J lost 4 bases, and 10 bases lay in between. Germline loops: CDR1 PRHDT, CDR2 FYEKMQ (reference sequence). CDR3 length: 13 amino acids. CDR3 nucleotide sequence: TGTGCCAGCAGTTCCGACAAATACAATGAGCAGTTCTTC. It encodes CASSSDKYNEQFF.

CDR3 nucleotides: TGTGCCAGCAGCGGGGGACTAGAGGGGTCCGGGGAGCTGTTTTTT. Translation: CASSGGLEGSGELFF. This rearrangement joins TRBV11-1 to TRBJ2-2; 8 nucleotides agree with TRBD2. The CDR3 runs to 15 residues. Trimming removed 5 bases from V and 6 bases from J; junction bases left unmatched: 8. Per germline, CDR1 SGHAT and CDR2 FQDESV (reference sequence).

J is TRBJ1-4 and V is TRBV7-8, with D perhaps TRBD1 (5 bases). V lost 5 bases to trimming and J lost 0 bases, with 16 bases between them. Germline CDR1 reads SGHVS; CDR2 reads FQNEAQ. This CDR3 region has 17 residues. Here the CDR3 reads CASSPQGGKATNEKLFF. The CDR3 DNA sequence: TGTGCCAGCAGCCCGCAGGGAGGGAAGGCAACTAATGAAAAACTGTTTTTT. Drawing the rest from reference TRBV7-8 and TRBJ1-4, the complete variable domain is GAGVSQSPRYKVAKRGQDVALRCDPISGHVSLFWYQQALGQGPEFLTYFQNEAQLDKSGLPSDRFFAERPEGSVSTLKIQRTQQEDSAVYLCASSPQGGKATNEKLFFGSGTQLSVL.

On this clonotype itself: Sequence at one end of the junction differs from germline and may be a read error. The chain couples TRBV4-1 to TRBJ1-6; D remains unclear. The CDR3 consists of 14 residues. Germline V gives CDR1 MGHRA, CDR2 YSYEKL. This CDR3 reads CVSSRVLYNSPLHF. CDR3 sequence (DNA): TGCGTCAGCAGCCGGGTGCTCTATAATTCGCCCCTCCACTTT.

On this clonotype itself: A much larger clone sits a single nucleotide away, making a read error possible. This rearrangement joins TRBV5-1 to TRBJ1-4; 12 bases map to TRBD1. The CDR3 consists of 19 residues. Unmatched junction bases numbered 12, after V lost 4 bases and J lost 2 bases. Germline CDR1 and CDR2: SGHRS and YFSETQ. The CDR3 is CASSLAPGTGGSTNEKLFF. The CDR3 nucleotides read TGCGCCAGCAGCCTGGCCCCCGGGACAGGGGGCTCTACTAATGAAAAACTGTTTTTT.

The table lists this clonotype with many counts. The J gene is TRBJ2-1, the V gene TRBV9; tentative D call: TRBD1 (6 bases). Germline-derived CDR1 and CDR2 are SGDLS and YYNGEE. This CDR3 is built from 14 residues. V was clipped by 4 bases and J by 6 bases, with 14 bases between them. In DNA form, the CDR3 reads TGTGCCAGCAGCAGACGGGCACAGGGCAATGAGCAGTTCTTC. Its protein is CASSRRAQGNEQFF. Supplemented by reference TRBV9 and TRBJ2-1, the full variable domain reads DSGVTQTPKHLITATGQRVTLRCSPRSGDLSVYWYQQSLDQGLQFLIQYYNGEERAKGNILERFSAQQFPDLHSELNLSSLELGDSALYFCASSRRAQGNEQFFGPGTRLTVL.

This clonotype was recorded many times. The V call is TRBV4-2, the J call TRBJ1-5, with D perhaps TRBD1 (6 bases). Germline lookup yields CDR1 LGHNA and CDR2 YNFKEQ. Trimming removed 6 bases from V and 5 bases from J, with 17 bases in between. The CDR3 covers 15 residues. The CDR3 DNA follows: TGTGCCAGCAGTACCGTTCAGGACAGAGATCAGCCCCAGCATTTT. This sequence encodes CASSTVQDRDQPQHF.

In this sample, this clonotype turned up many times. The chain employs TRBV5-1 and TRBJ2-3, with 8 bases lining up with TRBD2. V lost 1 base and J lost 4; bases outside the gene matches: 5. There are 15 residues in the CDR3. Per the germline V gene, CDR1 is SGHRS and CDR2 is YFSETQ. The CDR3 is CASSLNGGAADTQYF. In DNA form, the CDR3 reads TGCGCCAGCAGCTTGAACGGGGGGGCCGCAGATACGCAGTATTTT.

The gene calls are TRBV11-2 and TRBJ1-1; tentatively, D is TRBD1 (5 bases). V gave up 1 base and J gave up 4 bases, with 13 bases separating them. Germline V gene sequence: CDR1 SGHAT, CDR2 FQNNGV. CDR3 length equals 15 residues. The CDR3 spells CASSLGATVTTEAFF. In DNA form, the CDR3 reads TGTGCCAGCAGCTTAGGTGCGACAGTTACCACTGAAGCTTTCTTT.

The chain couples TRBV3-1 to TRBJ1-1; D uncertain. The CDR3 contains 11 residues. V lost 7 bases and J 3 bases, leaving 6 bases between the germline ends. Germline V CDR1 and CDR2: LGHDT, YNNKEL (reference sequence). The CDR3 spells CASKGDTEAFF. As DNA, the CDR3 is TGTGCCAGCAAGGGCGACACTGAAGCTTTCTTT.

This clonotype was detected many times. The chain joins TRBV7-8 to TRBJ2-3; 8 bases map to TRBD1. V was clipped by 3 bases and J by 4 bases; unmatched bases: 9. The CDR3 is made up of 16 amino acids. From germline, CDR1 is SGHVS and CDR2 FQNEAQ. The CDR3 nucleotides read TGTGCCAGCAGCTTCTCGCAGGGGGCTAGGGCAGATACGCAGTATTTT. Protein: CASSFSQGARADTQYF.